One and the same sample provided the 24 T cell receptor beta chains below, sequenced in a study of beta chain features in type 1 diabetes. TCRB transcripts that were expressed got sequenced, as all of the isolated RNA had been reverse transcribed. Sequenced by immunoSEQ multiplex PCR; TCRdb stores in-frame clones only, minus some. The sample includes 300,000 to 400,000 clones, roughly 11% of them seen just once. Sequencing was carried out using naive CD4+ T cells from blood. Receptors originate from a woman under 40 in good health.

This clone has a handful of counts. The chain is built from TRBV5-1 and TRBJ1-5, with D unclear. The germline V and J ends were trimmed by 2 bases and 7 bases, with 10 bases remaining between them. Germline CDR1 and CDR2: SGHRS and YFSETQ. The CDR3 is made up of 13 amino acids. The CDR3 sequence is CASSLTGIQPQHF. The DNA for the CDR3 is TGCGCCAGCAGCTTAACGGGAATACAGCCCCAGCATTTT.

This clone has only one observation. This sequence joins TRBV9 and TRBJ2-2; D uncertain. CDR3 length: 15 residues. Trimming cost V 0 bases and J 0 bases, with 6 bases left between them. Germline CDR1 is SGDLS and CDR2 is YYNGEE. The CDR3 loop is CASSVGAANTGELFF. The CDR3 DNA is TGTGCCAGCAGCGTAGGGGCAGCGAACACCGGGGAGCTGTTTTTT.

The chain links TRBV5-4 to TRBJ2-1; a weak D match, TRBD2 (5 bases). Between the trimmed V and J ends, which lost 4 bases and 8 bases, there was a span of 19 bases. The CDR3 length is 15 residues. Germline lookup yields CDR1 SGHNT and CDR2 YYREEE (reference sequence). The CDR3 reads CASSPRLGPRDEQFF. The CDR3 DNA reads TGTGCCAGCAGCCCCCGGCTAGGGCCGAGGGATGAGCAGTTCTTC.

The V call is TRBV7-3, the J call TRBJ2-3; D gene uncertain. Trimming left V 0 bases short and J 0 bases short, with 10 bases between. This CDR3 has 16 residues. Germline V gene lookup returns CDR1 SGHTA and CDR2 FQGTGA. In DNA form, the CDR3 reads TGTGCCAGCAGCTTAACGCCTATAGATAGCACAGATACGCAGTATTTT. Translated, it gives CASSLTPIDSTDTQYF.

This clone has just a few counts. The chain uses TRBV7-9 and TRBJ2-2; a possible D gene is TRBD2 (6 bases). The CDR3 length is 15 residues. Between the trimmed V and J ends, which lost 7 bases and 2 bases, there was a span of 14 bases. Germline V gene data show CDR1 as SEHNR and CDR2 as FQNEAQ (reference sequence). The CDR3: CASTRENTNTGELFF. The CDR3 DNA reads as TGTGCCAGCACCCGGGAGAATACCAACACCGGGGAGCTGTTTTTT.

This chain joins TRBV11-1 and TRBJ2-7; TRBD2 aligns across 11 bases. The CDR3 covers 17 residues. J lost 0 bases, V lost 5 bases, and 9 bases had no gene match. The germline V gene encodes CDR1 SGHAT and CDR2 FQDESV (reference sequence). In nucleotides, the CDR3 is TGTGCCAGCAGCCCCATCCTCCTAGCGGGAGGCTCCTACGAGCAGTACTTC. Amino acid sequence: CASSPILLAGGSYEQYF.

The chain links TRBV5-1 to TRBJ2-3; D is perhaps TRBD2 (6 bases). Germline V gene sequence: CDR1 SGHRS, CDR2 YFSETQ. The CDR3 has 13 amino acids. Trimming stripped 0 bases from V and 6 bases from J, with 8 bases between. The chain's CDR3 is CASSLEAGDTQYF. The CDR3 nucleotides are TGCGCCAGCAGCTTGGAGGCGGGGGATACGCAGTATTTT.

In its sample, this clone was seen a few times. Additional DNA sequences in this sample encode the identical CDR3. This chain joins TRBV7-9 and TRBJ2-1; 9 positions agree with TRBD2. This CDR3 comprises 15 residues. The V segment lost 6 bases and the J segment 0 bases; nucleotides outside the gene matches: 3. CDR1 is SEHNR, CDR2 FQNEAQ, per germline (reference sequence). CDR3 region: CASSLGLASYNEQFF. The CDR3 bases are TGTGCCAGCAGTTTGGGACTAGCCTCCTACAATGAGCAGTTCTTC.

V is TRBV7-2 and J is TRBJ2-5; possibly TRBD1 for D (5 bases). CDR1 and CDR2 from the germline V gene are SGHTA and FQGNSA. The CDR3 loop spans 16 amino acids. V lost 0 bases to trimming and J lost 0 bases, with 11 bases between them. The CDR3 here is CASSLASAGNQETQYF. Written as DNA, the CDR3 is TGTGCCAGCAGCTTAGCATCGGCAGGGAACCAAGAGACCCAGTACTTC.

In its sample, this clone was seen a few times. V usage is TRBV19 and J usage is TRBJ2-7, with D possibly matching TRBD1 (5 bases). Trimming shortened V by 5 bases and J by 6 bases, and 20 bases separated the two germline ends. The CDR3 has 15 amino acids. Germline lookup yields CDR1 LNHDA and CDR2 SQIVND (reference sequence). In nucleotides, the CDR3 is TGTGCCAGTAGTCCTTCCCTTGGGGCGAACGGCGAGCAGTACTTC. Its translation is CASSPSLGANGEQYF.

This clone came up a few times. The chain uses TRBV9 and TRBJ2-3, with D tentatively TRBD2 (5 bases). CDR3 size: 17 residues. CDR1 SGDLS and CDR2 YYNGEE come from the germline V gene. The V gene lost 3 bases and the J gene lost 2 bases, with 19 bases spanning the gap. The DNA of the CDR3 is TGTGCCAGCAGCGACGCGGATTGGACTGTCACCACAGATACGCAGTATTTT. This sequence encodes CASSDADWTVTTDTQYF.

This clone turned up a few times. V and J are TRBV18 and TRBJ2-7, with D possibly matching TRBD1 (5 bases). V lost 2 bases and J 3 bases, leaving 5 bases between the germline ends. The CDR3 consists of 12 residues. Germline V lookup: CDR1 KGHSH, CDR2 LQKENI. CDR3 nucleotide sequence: TGTGCCAGCTCACCAACAGGCTACGAGCAGTACTTC. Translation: CASSPTGYEQYF.

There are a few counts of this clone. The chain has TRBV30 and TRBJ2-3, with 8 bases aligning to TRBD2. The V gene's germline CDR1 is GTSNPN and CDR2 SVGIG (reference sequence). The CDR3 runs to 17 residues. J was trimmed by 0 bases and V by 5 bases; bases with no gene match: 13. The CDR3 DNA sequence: TGTGCCTGGGCACCCTCGGGAGGGCGCCCTAGCACAGATACGCAGTATTTT. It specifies CAWAPSGGRPSTDTQYF.

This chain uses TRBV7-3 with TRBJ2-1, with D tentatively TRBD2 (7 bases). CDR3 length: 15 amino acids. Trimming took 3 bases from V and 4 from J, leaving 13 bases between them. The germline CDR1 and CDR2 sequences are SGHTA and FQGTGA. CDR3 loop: CASSLDSGTYNEQFF. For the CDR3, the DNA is TGTGCCAGCAGCTTGGACAGCGGGACGTACAATGAGCAGTTCTTC. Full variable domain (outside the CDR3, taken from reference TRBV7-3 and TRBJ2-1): GAGVSQTPSNKVTEKGKYVELRCDPISGHTALYWYRQSLGQGPEFLIYFQGTGAADDSGLPNDRFFAVRPEGSVSTLKIQRTERGDSAVYLCASSLDSGTYNEQFFGPGTRLTVL.

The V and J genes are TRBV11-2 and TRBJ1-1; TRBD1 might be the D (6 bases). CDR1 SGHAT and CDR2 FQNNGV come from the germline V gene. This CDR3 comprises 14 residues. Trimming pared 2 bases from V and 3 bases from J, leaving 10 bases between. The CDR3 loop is CASSLTRGYTEAFF. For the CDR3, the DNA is TGTGCCAGCAGCTTAACCAGGGGATACACTGAAGCTTTCTTT.

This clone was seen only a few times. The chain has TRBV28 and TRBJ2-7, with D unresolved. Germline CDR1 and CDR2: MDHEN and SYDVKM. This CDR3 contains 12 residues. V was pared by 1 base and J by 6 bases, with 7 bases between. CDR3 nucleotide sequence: TGTGCCAGCAGTTTATTACAAACCGAGCAGTACTTC. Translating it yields CASSLLQTEQYF.

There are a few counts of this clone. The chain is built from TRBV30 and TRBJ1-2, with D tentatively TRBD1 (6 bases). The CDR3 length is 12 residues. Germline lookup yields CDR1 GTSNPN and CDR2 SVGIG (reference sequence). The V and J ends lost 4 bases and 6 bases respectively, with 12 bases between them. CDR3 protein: CAWTSGAHGYTF. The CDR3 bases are TGTGCCTGGACATCAGGGGCCCATGGCTACACCTTC.

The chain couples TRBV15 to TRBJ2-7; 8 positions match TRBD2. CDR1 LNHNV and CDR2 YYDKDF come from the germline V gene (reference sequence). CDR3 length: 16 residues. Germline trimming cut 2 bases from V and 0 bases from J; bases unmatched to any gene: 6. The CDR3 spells CATSRRSGGGSYEQYF. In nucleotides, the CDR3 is TGTGCCACCAGCAGACGGAGCGGGGGAGGCTCCTACGAGCAGTACTTC.

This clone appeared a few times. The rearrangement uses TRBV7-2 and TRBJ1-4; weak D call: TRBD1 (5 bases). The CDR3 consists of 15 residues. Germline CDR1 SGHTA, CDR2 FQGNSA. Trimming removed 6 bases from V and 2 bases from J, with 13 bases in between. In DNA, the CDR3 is TGTGCCAGCAGAGGGGCAGCGATGACTAATGAAAAACTGTTTTTT. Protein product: CASRGAAMTNEKLFF.

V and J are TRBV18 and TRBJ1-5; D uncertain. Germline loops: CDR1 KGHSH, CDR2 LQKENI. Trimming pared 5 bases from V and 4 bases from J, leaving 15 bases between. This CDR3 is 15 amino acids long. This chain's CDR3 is CASSYTQATNQPQHF. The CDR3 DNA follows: TGTGCCAGCTCATATACTCAAGCTACGAATCAGCCCCAGCATTTT.

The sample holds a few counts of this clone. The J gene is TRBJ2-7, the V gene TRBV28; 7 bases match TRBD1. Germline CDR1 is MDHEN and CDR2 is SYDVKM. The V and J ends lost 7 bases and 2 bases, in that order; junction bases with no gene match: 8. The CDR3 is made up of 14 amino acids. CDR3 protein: CASTPWDSTYEQYF. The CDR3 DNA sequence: TGTGCCAGCACCCCGTGGGACAGCACCTACGAGCAGTACTTC.

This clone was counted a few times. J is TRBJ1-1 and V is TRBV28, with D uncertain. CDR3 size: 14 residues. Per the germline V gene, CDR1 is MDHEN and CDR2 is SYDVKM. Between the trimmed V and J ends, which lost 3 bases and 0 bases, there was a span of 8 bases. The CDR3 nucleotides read TGTGCCAGCAGTTTGGTGACACTGAACACTGAAGCTTTCTTT. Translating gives CASSLVTLNTEAFF.

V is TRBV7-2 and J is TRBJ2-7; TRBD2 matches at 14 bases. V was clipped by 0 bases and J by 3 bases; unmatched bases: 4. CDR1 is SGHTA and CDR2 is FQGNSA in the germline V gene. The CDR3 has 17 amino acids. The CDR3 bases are TGTGCCAGCAGCTTAGCGGGGACTAGCGGGAGTATCTACGAGCAGTACTTC. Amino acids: CASSLAGTSGSIYEQYF.

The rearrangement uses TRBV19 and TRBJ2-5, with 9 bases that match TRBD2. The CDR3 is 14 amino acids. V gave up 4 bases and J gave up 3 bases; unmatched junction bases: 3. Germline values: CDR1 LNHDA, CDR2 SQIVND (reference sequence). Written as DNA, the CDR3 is TGTGCCAGTAGTAGCCGACTAGCGGAAGAGACCCAGTACTTC. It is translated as CASSSRLAEETQYF.